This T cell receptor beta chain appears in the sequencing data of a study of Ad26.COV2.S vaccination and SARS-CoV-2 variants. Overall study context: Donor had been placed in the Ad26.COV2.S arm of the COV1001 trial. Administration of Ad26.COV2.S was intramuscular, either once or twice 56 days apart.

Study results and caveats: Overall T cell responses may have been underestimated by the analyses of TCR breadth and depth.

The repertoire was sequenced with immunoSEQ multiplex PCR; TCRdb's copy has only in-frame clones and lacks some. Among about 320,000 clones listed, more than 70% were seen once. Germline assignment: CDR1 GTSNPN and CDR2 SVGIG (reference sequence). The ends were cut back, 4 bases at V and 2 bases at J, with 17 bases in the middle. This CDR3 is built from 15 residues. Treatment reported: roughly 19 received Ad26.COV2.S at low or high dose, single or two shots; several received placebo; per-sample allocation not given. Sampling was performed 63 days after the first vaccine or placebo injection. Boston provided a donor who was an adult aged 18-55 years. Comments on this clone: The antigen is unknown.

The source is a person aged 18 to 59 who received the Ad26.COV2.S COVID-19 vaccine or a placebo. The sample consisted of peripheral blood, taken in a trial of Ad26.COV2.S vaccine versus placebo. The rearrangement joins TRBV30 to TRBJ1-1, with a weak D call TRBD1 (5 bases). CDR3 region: CAWTNRGGGNTEAFF. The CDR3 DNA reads TGTGCCTGGACGAACCGGGGCGGAGGAAACACTGAAGCTTTCTTT.